The 30 T cell receptor beta chains in this list originate from one sample, sequenced in a study of high-grade serous ovarian cancer treatment subgroups. Repertoires were generated with immunoSEQ multiplex PCR, while TCRdb's copy carries only in-frame clones and drops some. Of around 27,000 clones detected, about 86% appear once; the ten largest clones hold under 2.5%. Tumor samples were taken before definitive surgery or chemotherapy. Material for sequencing was tumor tissue. Source of these receptors: a human donor with high-grade serous ovarian cancer.

This chain joins TRBV27 and TRBJ2-6; D remains unclear. CDR3 size: 18 residues. Trimming left V 5 bases short and J 2 bases short, with 19 bases between. Germline CDR1 MNHEY, CDR2 SMNVEV (reference sequence). The CDR3 bases are TGTGCCAGCAGTCCTTTCGTGGCTGCCCCAACTGGGGCCAACGTCCTGACTTTC. Protein: CASSPFVAAPTGANVLTF.

The chain couples TRBV7-2 to TRBJ2-3, with 12 bases fitting TRBD2. CDR1 and CDR2 from the germline V gene are SGHTA and FQGNSA. V shed 2 bases, J shed 4 bases, and the junction held 4 bases outside the gene matches. There are 16 residues in the CDR3. The CDR3 region has the DNA TGTGCCAGCAGCTTAAGACTAGCGGGAGTTCCAGATACGCAGTATTTT. This gives the protein CASSLRLAGVPDTQYF.

The chain is built from TRBV4-2 and TRBJ2-1; TRBD2 agrees at 13 bases. Germline values: CDR1 LGHNA, CDR2 YNFKEQ. With V trimmed by 3 bases and J by 5 bases, 1 base remained unmatched. CDR3 size: 15 residues. CDR3 residues: CASSHGTSGDNEQFF. CDR3 nucleotide sequence: TGTGCCAGCAGCCACGGGACTAGCGGGGACAATGAGCAGTTCTTC.

The chain carries TRBV7-9 and TRBJ1-4, with D unclear. Trimming pared 5 bases from V and 7 bases from J, leaving 17 bases between. This CDR3 contains 15 residues. Germline V gene lookup returns CDR1 SEHNR and CDR2 FQNEAQ (reference sequence). CDR3 in DNA: TGTGCCAGCAGCCCCCACCGGGCCGGTACTGAAAAACTGTTTTTT. Translated: CASSPHRAGTEKLFF.

The chain couples TRBV5-4 to TRBJ2-5; no definite D call. The CDR3 is 11 amino acids. With 5 bases removed from V and 4 bases from J, the gap between germline ends came to 6 bases. The germline gives CDR1 SGHNT, CDR2 YYREEE (reference sequence). The CDR3: CASREGETQYF. DNA of the CDR3: TGTGCCAGCAGGGAAGGAGAGACCCAGTACTTC.

The chain's CDR3 is CASSSPWDPREQFF. The CDR3 DNA follows: TGTGCCAGCAGCTCGCCGTGGGACCCCCGTGAGCAGTTCTTC. The chain has TRBV7-2 and TRBJ2-1; D tentatively reads TRBD1 or TRBD2 (5 bases each). The CDR3 length is 14 residues. V shed 4 bases and J shed 9 bases, with 16 bases lying between them. The germline CDR1 and CDR2 sequences are SGHTA and FQGNSA. Using reference TRBV7-2 and TRBJ2-1 for the parts outside the CDR3, the full variable domain is GAGVSQSPSNKVTEKGKDVELRCDPISGHTALYWYRQSLGQGLEFLIYFQGNSAPDKSGLPSDRFSAERTGGSVSTLTIQRTQQEDSAVYLCASSSPWDPREQFFGPGTRLTVL.

The CDR3 sequence is CSVGKQGGYTEAFF. CDR3 in DNA: TGCAGCGTCGGGAAACAGGGTGGGTACACTGAAGCTTTCTTT. The J gene is TRBJ1-1, the V gene TRBV29-1; tentative D call: TRBD1 (6 bases). V dropped 6 bases and J dropped 3 bases, with 17 bases sitting between them. The V gene's germline CDR1 is SQVTM and CDR2 ANQGSEA. The CDR3 has 14 residues.

This chain joins TRBV19 and TRBJ2-1; perhaps TRBD2 as D (5 bases). CDR1 is LNHDA, CDR2 SQIVND, per germline (reference sequence). Trimming took off 7 bases at V and 3 bases at J, with 10 bases between the two ends. This CDR3 has 13 residues. CDR3 loop: CASKTGNYNEQFF. The CDR3 DNA reads as TGTGCCAGTAAAACGGGGAACTACAATGAGCAGTTCTTC.

This chain joins TRBV19 and TRBJ1-2; D is possibly TRBD1 (6 bases). Trimming pared 7 bases from V and 7 bases from J, leaving 19 bases between. The germline gives CDR1 LNHDA, CDR2 SQIVND (reference sequence). The CDR3 totals 14 residues. CDR3 protein: CASNSAGGLSGYTF. The CDR3 region has the DNA TGTGCCAGTAATTCCGCCGGGGGCTTAAGTGGCTACACCTTC.

The gene calls are TRBV18 and TRBJ1-2; D perhaps matches TRBD1 (5 bases). Germline CDR1 KGHSH, CDR2 LQKENI. V gave up 3 bases and J gave up 4 bases, with 9 bases separating them. This CDR3 has 13 residues. CDR3 coding DNA: TGTGCCAGCTCACCTCCAGACAGCTATGGCTACACCTTC. This gives the protein CASSPPDSYGYTF.

The rearrangement uses TRBV5-1 and TRBJ2-7, with D hard to call. V was clipped by 0 bases and J by 4 bases, with 5 bases between them. Germline CDR1 SGHRS, CDR2 YFSETQ. This CDR3 comprises 12 residues. In DNA form, the CDR3 reads TGCGCCAGCAGCTTGGACTTATACGAGCAGTACTTC. Protein: CASSLDLYEQYF.

This clone has just one count. The chain carries TRBV16 and TRBJ1-3; D is unresolved. Germline-derived CDR1 and CDR2 are KGHSY and FQNENV. The CDR3 spans 13 residues. V dropped 1 base and J dropped 2 bases, with 3 bases sitting between them. CDR3 loop: CASSQYPGNTIYF. CDR3 DNA sequence: TGTGCCAGCAGCCAATACCCTGGAAACACCATATATTTT.

The rearrangement links TRBV7-2 to TRBJ2-3; TRBD2 aligns across 7 bases. Germline V gene data show CDR1 as SGHTA and CDR2 as FQGNSA. The CDR3 totals 16 residues. Trimming cost V 5 bases and J 2 bases; bases outside gene matches: 10. CDR3 residues: CASSRTRPNPTDTQYF. The CDR3 DNA follows: TGTGCCAGCAGCCGGACTAGACCCAACCCCACAGATACGCAGTATTTT.

This clone was detected a few times. The chain joins TRBV30 to TRBJ1-5; D is ambiguous. Trimming cost V 0 bases and J 3 bases, with 6 bases left between them. This CDR3 has 13 residues. Germline lookup yields CDR1 GTSNPN and CDR2 SVGIG (reference sequence). CDR3 nucleotide sequence: TGTGCCTGGAGTGTGGGCCACAATCAGCCCCAGCATTTT. Encoded protein: CAWSVGHNQPQHF. The variable domain in full, completed from reference TRBV30 and TRBJ1-5, reads SQTIHQWPATLVQPVGSPLSLECTVEGTSNPNLYWYRQAAGRGLQLLFYSVGIGQISSEVPQNLSASRPQDRQFILSSKKLLLSDSGFYLCAWSVGHNQPQHFGDGTRLSIL.

The CDR3 loop reads CASSFLTYPVEQYF. CDR3 sequence (DNA): TGTGCCAGCAGTTTCTTGACTTATCCAGTTGAGCAGTACTTC. V and J are TRBV28 and TRBJ2-7; D is ambiguous. The CDR3 spans 14 residues. Germline CDR1 is MDHEN and CDR2 is SYDVKM. V was pared by 3 bases and J by 7 bases, with 16 bases between.

The rearrangement uses TRBV2 and TRBJ2-5, with 7 bases lining up with TRBD2. This CDR3 is built from 15 residues. The trim removed 1 base at V and 4 bases at J, leaving 6 bases unmatched. Germline V gene sequence: CDR1 SNHLY, CDR2 FYNNEI. This CDR3 reads CASSEVAGEVETQYF. CDR3 nucleotides: TGTGCCAGCAGTGAAGTGGCGGGAGAGGTAGAGACCCAGTACTTC.

The sample holds a few counts of this clone. The DNA of the CDR3 is TGTGCCAGTAGTCCCCGCCCTCCGGGGCTCTACGAGCAGTACTTC. Protein product: CASSPRPPGLYEQYF. The chain carries TRBV19 and TRBJ2-7; D could derive from TRBD1 or TRBD2 (5 bases each). Trimming left V 5 bases short and J 3 bases short, with 17 bases between. This CDR3 region has 15 residues. Looked up from germline, CDR1 is LNHDA and CDR2 is SQIVND (reference sequence).

The chain is built from TRBV28 and TRBJ1-2, with unresolved D. V was clipped by 6 bases and J by 0 bases, with 14 bases between them. CDR1 is MDHEN and CDR2 is SYDVKM in the germline V gene. The CDR3 spans 15 residues. This CDR3 reads CASRVGLDPNYGYTF. The DNA for the CDR3 is TGTGCCAGCAGAGTTGGGCTGGACCCTAACTATGGCTACACCTTC.

The chain uses TRBV14 and TRBJ2-2; D possibly matches TRBD1 or TRBD2 (5 bases each). The V end lost 5 bases, the J end lost 7 bases, and 11 bases lay between the germline ends. Germline V gene lookup returns CDR1 SGHDN and CDR2 FVKESK. This CDR3 is built from 13 residues. CDR3 residues: CASSGTRGGELFF. The CDR3 DNA reads as TGTGCCAGCAGCGGTACGAGGGGCGGGGAGCTGTTTTTT.

J is TRBJ2-3 and V is TRBV19; 8 positions agree with TRBD1. J lost 3 bases, V lost 3 bases, and 5 bases had no gene match. Per germline, CDR1 LNHDA and CDR2 SQIVND (reference sequence). The CDR3 length is 15 residues. CDR3 region: CASSISTGGTDTQYF. Here the CDR3 DNA reads TGTGCCAGTAGTATTTCTACAGGGGGAACAGATACGCAGTATTTT. Supplemented by reference TRBV19 and TRBJ2-3, the full variable domain reads DGGITQSPKYLFRKEGQNVTLSCEQNLNHDAMYWYRQDPGQGLRLIYYSQIVNDFQKGDIAEGYSVSREKKESFPLTVTSAQKNPTAFYLCASSISTGGTDTQYFGPGTRLTVL.

The sample holds one count of this clone. The chain employs TRBV5-4 and TRBJ1-2, with D unclear. The germline V gene has CDR1 SGHNT and CDR2 YYREEE (reference sequence). This CDR3 contains 11 residues. The V end was cut by 0 bases, the J end by 8 bases, with 5 bases between. In DNA form, the CDR3 reads TGTGCCAGCAGCTTGGGTCAGGGCTACACCTTC. It codes for CASSLGQGYTF.

V gene TRBV30 combines with J gene TRBJ2-5; the match to TRBD1 covers 8 bases. V was pared by 2 bases and J by 5 bases, with 7 bases of the junction left unmatched. The V gene's germline CDR1 is GTSNPN and CDR2 SVGIG (reference sequence). This CDR3 has 14 amino acids. CDR3 DNA sequence: TGTGCCTGGAGTAACCGACAGGGGAGTGAGACCCAGTACTTC. Its translation: CAWSNRQGSETQYF.

This chain connects TRBV29-1 to TRBJ2-4, with D maybe TRBD1 (6 bases). The CDR3 is 13 residues long. The germline CDR1 and CDR2 sequences are SQVTM and ANQGSEA. V lost 4 bases to trimming and J lost 6 bases, with 13 bases between them. In DNA form, the CDR3 reads TGCAGCGTTGGCCTGGACAGTGGAAACATTCAGTACTTC. As protein: CSVGLDSGNIQYF.

V gene TRBV11-2 combines with J gene TRBJ2-7, with D possibly TRBD1 on 6 matching bases. The CDR3 contains 15 residues. In germline, CDR1 is SGHAT, CDR2 FQNNGV. The V and J ends lost 6 bases and 4 bases respectively, with 19 bases between them. In DNA, the CDR3 is TGTGCCAGCAGAGCGCCGGACAAAGGGGGATACGAGCAGTACTTC. As protein: CASRAPDKGGYEQYF.

This chain uses TRBV6-6 with TRBJ2-1; 9 nucleotides align to TRBD2. V shed 0 bases and J 7 bases; nucleotides not matched to a gene: 7. The germline CDR1 and CDR2 sequences are MNHNY and SVGAGI (reference sequence). The CDR3 contains 16 residues. CDR3 DNA: TGTGCCAGCAGTTACTCGTGGGGCGGGAGGGCTAATGAGCAGTTCTTC. Encoded protein: CASSYSWGGRANEQFF.

The gene calls are TRBV29-1 and TRBJ2-7; D might be TRBD1 or TRBD2, each matching 6 bases. This CDR3 has 13 amino acids. The V and J ends lost 4 bases and 0 bases respectively, with 10 bases between them. Germline assignment: CDR1 SQVTM and CDR2 ANQGSEA. The CDR3 loop reads CSVAEGGSYEQYF. CDR3 sequence (DNA): TGCAGCGTTGCAGAGGGGGGCTCCTACGAGCAGTACTTC.

This clone was found a few times. At one boundary the junction diverges from the germline segment, which might be a read error. This sequence joins TRBV7-7 and TRBJ2-5, with D possibly being TRBD1 (5 bases). Germline assignment: CDR1 SSHAT and CDR2 FNYEAQ (reference sequence). This CDR3 has 13 residues. The DNA of the CDR3 is TGTGCTAGCAGCTTAGTGGCAGGGAAGACCCAGTACTTC. Protein: CASSLVAGKTQYF.

The chain carries TRBV15 and TRBJ2-5; tentative D call: TRBD2 (5 bases). Trimming took off 0 bases at V and 5 bases at J, with 16 bases between the two ends. The CDR3 spans 16 residues. Germline loops: CDR1 LNHNV, CDR2 YYDKDF (reference sequence). The CDR3, as DNA: TGTGCCACCAGCAGAGACTTCGACCGGAGGATCGAGACCCAGTACTTC. This encodes CATSRDFDRRIETQYF.

The genes are TRBV18 and TRBJ1-5; perhaps TRBD1 as D (6 bases). Trimming left V 3 bases short and J 6 bases short, with 24 bases between. Germline V lookup: CDR1 KGHSH, CDR2 LQKENI. CDR3 length equals 18 residues. As DNA, the CDR3 is TGTGCCAGCTCACCCAGGGTGAAGGGGGTGGCGAGCGGTCAGCCCCAGCATTTT. Translation gives CASSPRVKGVASGQPQHF.

The chain has TRBV7-8 and TRBJ2-3; D is perhaps TRBD2 (5 bases). The CDR3 has 13 residues. The germline V gene has CDR1 SGHVS and CDR2 FQNEAQ. V was shortened by 4 bases and J by 5 bases, with 10 bases between the two germline ends. The CDR3 is CASSSPGKDTQYF. The CDR3 DNA is TGTGCCAGCAGCTCACCCGGGAAAGATACGCAGTATTTT.